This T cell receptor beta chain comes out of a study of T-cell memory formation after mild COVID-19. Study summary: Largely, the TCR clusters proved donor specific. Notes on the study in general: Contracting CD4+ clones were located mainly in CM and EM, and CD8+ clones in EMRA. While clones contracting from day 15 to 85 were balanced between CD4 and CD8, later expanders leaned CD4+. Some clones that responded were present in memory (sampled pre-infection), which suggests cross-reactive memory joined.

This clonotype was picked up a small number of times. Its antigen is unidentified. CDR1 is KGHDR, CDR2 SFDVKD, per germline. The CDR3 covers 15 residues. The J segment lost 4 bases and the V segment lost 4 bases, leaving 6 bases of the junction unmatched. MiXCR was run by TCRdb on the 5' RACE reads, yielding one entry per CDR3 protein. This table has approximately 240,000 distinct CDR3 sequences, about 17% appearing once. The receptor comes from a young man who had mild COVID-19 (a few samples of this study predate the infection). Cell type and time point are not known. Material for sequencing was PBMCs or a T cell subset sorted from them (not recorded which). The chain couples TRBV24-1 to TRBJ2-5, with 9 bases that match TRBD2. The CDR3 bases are TGTGCCACCAGTGACTCCGGGACTAGCAGAGAGACCCAGTACTTC. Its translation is CATSDSGTSRETQYF.